The rows below give T cell receptor beta chains drawn from one sample of a study of radiotherapy plus CTLA-4 blockade in lung cancer. Sequenced by immunoSEQ multiplex PCR; TCRdb stores in-frame clones only, minus some. This sample carries approximately 47,000 clones, 75% to 85% of them seen once, and the ten largest clones take roughly 3.4%. The specimen comprised peripheral blood, sampled from a patient treated with radiotherapy plus ipilimumab. These receptors all come from a human donor with non-small cell lung cancer who had stable disease on radiotherapy plus ipilimumab. Both conserved end residues are part of each CDR3. The D gene is left open where the match is weak. Size is stated for part of the rows, as once, few or many counts, or as a class when the clone is expanded.

j_call d_call v_call clone_size cdr3_nt cdr3_aa
TRBJ2-6 TRBD1 TRBV5-6 . TGTGCCAGCAGCCGCACAGGGGCCGGGGCCAACGTCCTGACTTTC CASSRTGAGANVLTF
TRBJ1-1 TRBD1 TRBV6-5 . TGTGCCAGCAGAGAGGGACAGGGGGAAGCTTTCTTT CASREGQGEAFF
TRBJ2-4 TRBD1 TRBV4-1 . TGCGCCAGCAGCCAAGGACAGGGGGAGGGCATTCAGTACTTC CASSQGQGEGIQYF
TRBJ2-3 . TRBV4-1 . TGCGCCAGCAGCCAGAGTTCTTGGGATACGCAGTATTTT CASSQSSWDTQYF
TRBJ2-1 . TRBV7-7 . TGTGCCAGCAGCTTGATAGCAGGAGGGGAAGGTGAGCAGTTCTTC CASSLIAGGEGEQFF
TRBJ2-7 TRBD1 TRBV5-1 . TGCGCCAGCAGCTCGGGACAGGGGCTCTACGAGCAGTACTTC CASSSGQGLYEQYF
TRBJ1-2 TRBD1 TRBV7-2 . TGTGCCAGCCCCACGGGAGTGGGACAGGGGACCTACACCTTC CASPTGVGQGTYTF
TRBJ2-7 TRBD2 TRBV6-1 . TGTGCCAGCAGTGAAGGGAGCGGGAGTTACGAGCAGTACTTC CASSEGSGSYEQYF
TRBJ2-5 TRBD1 TRBV2 . TGTGCCAGCAGTGGTGGCAGGGGGCGTTCAGAGACCCAGTACTTC CASSGGRGRSETQYF
TRBJ1-5 . TRBV28 . TGTGCCAGCAGTTTAGTTAAGGCGGTTTCCCAGCATTTT CASSLVKAVSQHF
TRBJ2-5 . TRBV7-9 . TGTGCCAGCAGCCGGGAGACCCAGTACTTC CASSRETQYF
TRBJ2-5 . TRBV15 . TGTGCCACCAGCAGAGATTTGGCGGAAACAAAAGAGACCCAGTACTTC CATSRDLAETKETQYF
TRBJ1-5 TRBD1 TRBV7-9 . TGTGCCAGCAGCGGACAGGTTACAAATAGCAATCAGCCCCAGCATTTT CASSGQVTNSNQPQHF
TRBJ2-2 TRBD2 TRBV27 . TGTGCCAGCAGTTTACTAGCGGGGCGGGGGGAGCTGTTTTTT CASSLLAGRGELFF
TRBJ1-2 TRBD1 TRBV2 . TGTGCCAGCAGAGTCCCTCGGGACAGGGGTCCCCTTAACTATGGCTACACCTTC CASRVPRDRGPLNYGYTF
TRBJ2-2 . TRBV2 . TGTGCCAGCAAAATACAGAACACCGGGGAGCTGTTTTTT CASKIQNTGELFF
TRBJ2-2 TRBD2 TRBV19 few TGTGCCACCTTCAGGACTAGCAGTACGAACACCGGGGAGCTGTTTTTT CATFRTSSTNTGELFF
TRBJ1-3 . TRBV11-2 . TGTGCCAGCAGCTTTGCACAGATGGGAAACACCATATATTTT CASSFAQMGNTIYF
TRBJ1-2 . TRBV30 . TGTGCCTGGACCGGGACAAATTTCTATGGCTACACCTTC CAWTGTNFYGYTF
TRBJ2-3 . TRBV5-1 . TGCGCCAGCAGCCTGCGTTCGGGGGGCCTGTACCTCACAGATACGCAGTATTTT CASSLRSGGLYLTDTQYF
TRBJ1-1 . TRBV7-2 . TGTGCCAGCAGCTTAAGTCCAACTAACACTGAAGCTTTCTTT CASSLSPTNTEAFF
TRBJ1-1 . TRBV10-2 . TGCGCCAGCAGTCAGCAGGGAAACACTGAAGCTTTCTTT CASSQQGNTEAFF
TRBJ2-1 . TRBV5-1 . TGCGCCAGCAGCCCCCAGGGTAACTACAATGAGCAGTTCTTC CASSPQGNYNEQFF
TRBJ2-1 TRBD2 TRBV7-3 once TGTGCCAGCAGCTTAACCCGAGCGGGAAGTCCCCACAATGAGCAGTTCTTC CASSLTRAGSPHNEQFF
TRBJ1-1 TRBD1 TRBV19 . TGTGCCAGTAGTATAAATGGTATGACAGGGGACCCGCCGGGGGCTTTCTTT CASSINGMTGDPPGAFF
TRBJ2-5 TRBD1 TRBV4-2 once TGTGCCAGCAGCCATTTCGGGTCAGGGGGCGCGAAGACCCAGTACTTC CASSHFGSGGAKTQYF
TRBJ2-5 TRBD2 TRBV28 . TGTGCCAGCAGTTCCGGAACCTCTAGCGGGGACCAAGAGACCCAGTACTTC CASSSGTSSGDQETQYF
TRBJ2-7 . TRBV28 . TGTGCCAGCACCCGCGAGGCGGGTTCCTACGAGCAGTACTTC CASTREAGSYEQYF
TRBJ1-5 TRBD1 TRBV27 . TGTGCCAGCAGTGCGTACGGACAGGGGAATCAGCCCCAGCATTTT CASSAYGQGNQPQHF
TRBJ1-4 TRBD1 TRBV18 . TGTGCCAGCTCACGAGGACAGGCGGGTAATGAAAAACTGTTTTTT CASSRGQAGNEKLFF
TRBJ1-2 TRBD1 TRBV7-2 . TGTGCCAGCAGCTTAGATAAGACAGGGACTAACTATGGCTACACCTTC CASSLDKTGTNYGYTF
TRBJ2-2 TRBD1 TRBV11-2 . TGTGCCAGCAGCGTGAACAGGGGCACCGGGGAGCTGTTTTTT CASSVNRGTGELFF
TRBJ1-2 . TRBV19 . TGTGCCAGTTCTTCCCAGGGGCCCTATGGCTACACCTTC CASSSQGPYGYTF
TRBJ1-1 . TRBV7-9 . TGTGCCAGCACCCCTGGTGGGGGGACTGAAGCTTTCTTT CASTPGGGTEAFF
TRBJ1-5 TRBD1 TRBV27 . TGTGCCAGCAGTTTACAGGGGGCCCCCAATCAGCCCCAGCATTTT CASSLQGAPNQPQHF
TRBJ2-7 . TRBV6-5 . TGTGCCAGCAGTCCCGGACAACAATACGAGCAGTACTTC CASSPGQQYEQYF
TRBJ1-1 TRBD1 TRBV5-1 . TGCGCCAGCAGCTCAGGGGGTACTGAAGCTTTCTTT CASSSGGTEAFF
TRBJ1-2 TRBD1 TRBV28 . TGTGCCAGCAGTCCGACACAGGGGGCTTATGGCTACACCTTC CASSPTQGAYGYTF
TRBJ1-2 TRBD1 TRBV5-3 . TGTGCCAGAAGCTTAGGTTCCGAGGGACAGGGGGCTGAAGTCTATGGCTACACCTTC CARSLGSEGQGAEVYGYTF
TRBJ2-7 TRBD2 TRBV7-2 . TGTGCCAGCAGGCAAGACTCTCGAGGACTAGGGACCTACGAGCAGTACTTC CASRQDSRGLGTYEQYF